This TCR beta chain originates from a study of T cell responses to AZD1222 COVID-19 vaccine. TCRdb keeps only in-frame clones here, not all; method: immunoSEQ multiplex PCR. Among some 150,000 clones listed, 90% to 95% were seen once. The CDR3 runs 12 residues. V was shortened by 0 bases and J by 8 bases, with 8 bases between the two germline ends. Germline lookup yields CDR1 SGDLS and CDR2 YYNGEE. This clonotype was obtained from an adult in good health. The material was peripheral blood, obtained on day 0 of MenACWY control vaccination. This chain uses TRBV9 with TRBJ1-2; D may be TRBD1 (5 bases). Written as DNA, the CDR3 is TGTGCCAGCAGCGTAGAGGGGTTCGGCTACACCTTC. The encoded protein is CASSVEGFGYTF.